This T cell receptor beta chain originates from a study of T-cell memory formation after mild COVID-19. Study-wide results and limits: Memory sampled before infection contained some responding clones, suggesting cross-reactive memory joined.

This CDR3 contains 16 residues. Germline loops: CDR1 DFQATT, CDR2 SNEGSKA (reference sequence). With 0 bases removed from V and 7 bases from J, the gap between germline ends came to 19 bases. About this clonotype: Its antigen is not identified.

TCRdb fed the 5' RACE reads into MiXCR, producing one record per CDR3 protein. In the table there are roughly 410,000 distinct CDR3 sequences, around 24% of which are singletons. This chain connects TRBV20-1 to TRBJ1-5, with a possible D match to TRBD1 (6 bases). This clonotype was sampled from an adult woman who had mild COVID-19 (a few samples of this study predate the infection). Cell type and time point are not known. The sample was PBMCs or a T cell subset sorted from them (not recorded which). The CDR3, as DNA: TGCAGTGCTAGAGAAGAAGGGGGAGCCTTGCGGCAGCCCCAGCATTTT. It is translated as CSAREEGGALRQPQHF.